This passage covers 2 T cell receptor beta chains from one sample sequenced in a study of shared clonotypes between healthy human individuals. TCRdb keeps only in-frame clones here, not all; method: immunoSEQ multiplex PCR. Of 2 million to 2.5 million clones listed, 85% to 95% were seen once; the top ten hold about 0.39%. Source material: naive CD4+ T cells from PBMCs. Stated subset: CD45RA+ positively selected. Source of these receptors: a man in his late teens or twenties in good health. Some clones in this sample may be carry-over from other donors' samples.

The chain joins TRBV30 to TRBJ1-2, with D possibly being TRBD1 (5 bases). CDR1 is GTSNPN and CDR2 is SVGIG in the germline V gene (reference sequence). Trimming left V 3 bases short and J 2 bases short, with 10 bases between. This CDR3 has 13 amino acids. The CDR3 coding sequence is TGTGCCTGGAGGAGGGACGAGAACTATGGCTACACCTTC. As protein: CAWRRDENYGYTF. Variable domain in full (rest from reference TRBV30 and TRBJ1-2): SQTIHQWPATLVQPVGSPLSLECTVEGTSNPNLYWYRQAAGRGLQLLFYSVGIGQISSEVPQNLSASRPQDRQFILSSKKLLLSDSGFYLCAWRRDENYGYTFGSGTRLTVV.

V and J are TRBV6-5 and TRBJ1-2; 12 nucleotides agree with TRBD1. CDR1 MNHEY and CDR2 SVGAGI come from the germline V gene. V gave up 6 bases and J gave up 8 bases; unmatched junction bases: 1. The CDR3 totals 12 residues. This CDR3 reads CASRGQGAGYTF. In nucleotides, the CDR3 is TGTGCCAGCAGGGGACAGGGGGCAGGCTACACCTTC.